These 23 T cell receptor beta chains were all obtained from the same sample, sequenced in a study of T cell responses to AZD1222 COVID-19 vaccine. Profiling relied on immunoSEQ multiplex PCR, and the TCRdb table lists in-frame clones only, not all of them. Of 90,000 to 150,000 clones in the sample, 70% to 90% were seen once. Material: peripheral blood, obtained on day 0 of AZD1222 vaccination. The receptors originated from an adult in good health.

The chain combines TRBV7-3 with TRBJ1-2; possibly TRBD1 for D (5 bases). There are 12 residues in the CDR3. V lost 4 bases to trimming and J lost 7 bases, with 10 bases between them. Germline CDR1 reads SGHTA; CDR2 reads FQGTGA. The CDR3 loop is CASSSIGAGYTF. CDR3 nucleotides: TGTGCCAGCAGCTCTATTGGGGCTGGCTACACCTTC. The entire variable domain, with the rest obtained from reference TRBV7-3 and TRBJ1-2, is as follows: GAGVSQTPSNKVTEKGKYVELRCDPISGHTALYWYRQSLGQGPEFLIYFQGTGAADDSGLPNDRFFAVRPEGSVSTLKIQRTERGDSAVYLCASSSIGAGYTFGSGTRLTVV.

The rearrangement uses TRBV2 and TRBJ2-7; TRBD1 is a possible D gene (5 bases). The germline V and J ends were trimmed by 3 bases and 0 bases, with 9 bases remaining between them. This CDR3 has 14 amino acids. Germline V gene sequence: CDR1 SNHLY, CDR2 FYNNEI. This CDR3 is CASSDGHVSYEQYF. The CDR3 DNA reads as TGTGCCAGCAGTGACGGACACGTCTCCTACGAGCAGTACTTC.

V gene TRBV7-9 combines with J gene TRBJ2-2; D ambiguous. The germline gives CDR1 SEHNR, CDR2 FQNEAQ (reference sequence). V was pared by 0 bases and J by 4 bases, with 3 bases between. This CDR3 is 13 amino acids long. As DNA, the CDR3 is TGTGCCAGCAGCTTAGCTACCACCGGGGAGCTGTTTTTT. Protein sequence: CASSLATTGELFF. The full variable domain, rest sourced from reference TRBV7-9 and TRBJ2-2, is DTGVSQNPRHKITKRGQNVTFRCDPISEHNRLYWYRQTLGQGPEFLTYFQNEAQLEKSRLLSDRFSAERPKGSFSTLEIQRTEQGDSAMYLCASSLATTGELFFGEGSRLTVL.

The chain recombines TRBV10-3 with TRBJ2-5; 10 bases map to TRBD2. Looked up from germline, CDR1 is ENHRY and CDR2 is SYGVKD. The junction had 4 bases not matched to a gene; V was cut back by 4 bases and J by 5 bases. The CDR3 runs to 14 residues. CDR3 nucleotide sequence: TGTGCCATCAGTGCCAGCGGGGGGGTGGAGACCCAGTACTTC. It yields the protein CAISASGGVETQYF.

This chain connects TRBV7-3 to TRBJ2-1, with unresolved D. With 2 bases removed from V and 1 base from J, the gap between germline ends came to 6 bases. This CDR3 has 14 amino acids. Germline V gene sequence: CDR1 SGHTA, CDR2 FQGTGA. This CDR3 reads CASSLGSSYNEQFF. CDR3 in DNA: TGTGCCAGCAGCTTAGGAAGTTCCTACAATGAGCAGTTCTTC.

The chain uses TRBV7-8 and TRBJ2-7, with D possibly TRBD2 on 6 matching bases. The CDR3 totals 14 residues. The germline CDR1 and CDR2 sequences are SGHVS and FQNEAQ. V was pared by 0 bases and J by 2 bases, with 8 bases between. This CDR3 reads CASSLAGGTYEQYF. The CDR3 nucleotides read TGTGCCAGCAGCTTAGCTGGGGGGACCTACGAGCAGTACTTC. The entire variable domain, with the rest obtained from reference TRBV7-8 and TRBJ2-7, is as follows: GAGVSQSPRYKVAKRGQDVALRCDPISGHVSLFWYQQALGQGPEFLTYFQNEAQLDKSGLPSDRFFAERPEGSVSTLKIQRTQQEDSAVYLCASSLAGGTYEQYFGPGTRLTVT.

This chain links TRBV29-1 with TRBJ2-7, with 8 bases identical to TRBD1. From germline, CDR1 is SQVTM and CDR2 ANQGSEA. The CDR3 is 13 amino acids. V shed 8 bases, J shed 2 bases, and the junction held 8 bases outside the gene matches. The CDR3 sequence is CSTRQGTPYEQYF. CDR3 coding DNA: TGCAGCACCCGACAGGGGACGCCCTACGAGCAGTACTTC.

This rearrangement joins TRBV27 to TRBJ2-1; 7 bases are shared with TRBD1. CDR1 is MNHEY and CDR2 is SMNVEV in the germline V gene (reference sequence). The CDR3 runs 15 residues. J lost 4 bases, V lost 6 bases, and 9 bases had no gene match. In DNA form, the CDR3 reads TGTGCCAGCAGCCGACAGGGCCCGGGGTACAATGAGCAGTTCTTC. As protein: CASSRQGPGYNEQFF.

The chain couples TRBV5-4 to TRBJ1-1, with D uncertain. V was cut by 2 bases and J by 1 base, with 3 bases left in between. The V gene's germline CDR1 is SGHNT and CDR2 YYREEE (reference sequence). The CDR3 totals 12 residues. The CDR3 region has the DNA TGTGCCAGCAGCTTCTGGAACACTGAAGCTTTCTTT. Its protein is CASSFWNTEAFF. The full variable domain, with the rest looked up from reference TRBV5-4 and TRBJ1-1, is ETGVTQSPTHLIKTRGQQVTLRCSSQSGHNTVSWYQQALGQGPQFIFQYYREEENGRGNFPPRFSGLQFPNYSSELNVNALELDDSALYLCASSFWNTEAFFGQGTRLTVV.

The sample holds one count of this clone. The V and J genes are TRBV13 and TRBJ1-4, with 7 bases aligning to TRBD1. The trim removed 4 bases at V and 8 bases at J, leaving 10 bases unmatched. Germline CDR1 reads PRHDT; CDR2 reads FYEKMQ (reference sequence). There are 15 residues in the CDR3. Written as DNA, the CDR3 is TGTGCCAGCAGCTCGTCCAGGGGGTTCGGAGAAAAACTGTTTTTT. It is translated as CASSSSRGFGEKLFF.

The chain employs TRBV6-5 and TRBJ1-1; unclear D gene. Trimming removed 5 bases at V and 6 bases at J, with 16 bases between. The germline gives CDR1 MNHEY, CDR2 SVGAGI. The CDR3 extends over 14 amino acids. DNA of the CDR3: TGTGCCAGCAGTATCCGACTAGGGCAGTCTGAAGCTTTCTTT. Its translation is CASSIRLGQSEAFF.

A few counts support this clone. The chain has TRBV4-1 and TRBJ2-1; TRBD2 matches at 13 bases. Germline assignment: CDR1 MGHRA and CDR2 YSYEKL. This CDR3 is built from 19 residues. Trimming cost V 4 bases and J 2 bases; bases outside gene matches: 11. The CDR3, as DNA: TGCGCCAGCAGCCCAATTGGACTAGCGGGGGCGAAGACCTACAATGAGCAGTTCTTC. This codes for CASSPIGLAGAKTYNEQFF.

The chain links TRBV18 to TRBJ1-2; a possible D gene is TRBD1 (5 bases). The CDR3 runs 16 residues. Germline assignment: CDR1 KGHSH and CDR2 LQKENI. Trimming took off 1 base at V and 6 bases at J, with 18 bases between the two ends. The CDR3 bases are TGTGCCAGCTCACCACTGGGGAACACGGGCAGGGATGGCTACACCTTC. This codes for CASSPLGNTGRDGYTF.

The rearrangement uses TRBV24-1 and TRBJ2-1; D perhaps matches TRBD2 (6 bases). V shed 7 bases and J shed 0 bases, with 18 bases lying between them. Germline CDR1 is KGHDR and CDR2 is SFDVKD. The CDR3 runs 17 residues. CDR3 in amino acids: CATSPWGSGSSYNEQFF. The CDR3 nucleotides are TGTGCCACCAGCCCCTGGGGTAGCGGAAGCTCCTACAATGAGCAGTTCTTC.

This chain connects TRBV7-9 to TRBJ2-3; tentative D call: TRBD2 (6 bases). The CDR3 covers 15 residues. CDR1 and CDR2 (germline): SEHNR, FQNEAQ (reference sequence). V was trimmed by 8 bases and J by 3 bases, leaving 18 bases between them. In nucleotides, the CDR3 is TGTGCCAGCGGACGTGGGGGACTCATAACAGATACGCAGTATTTT. This codes for CASGRGGLITDTQYF.

Turning to this clone: A read error may produce the germline difference seen at one junction end. The rearrangement joins TRBV30 to TRBJ1-2; D ambiguous. The CDR3 loop spans 9 amino acids. CDR1 is GTSNPN and CDR2 is SVGIG in the germline V gene (reference sequence). As DNA, the CDR3 is TGTGCCTGGATCCGTCCGGACTTTTTC. Translated: CAWIRPDFF.

The chain combines TRBV5-1 with TRBJ1-3, with TRBD1 identical over 10 bases. CDR1 and CDR2 from the germline V gene are SGHRS and YFSETQ. CDR3 length: 18 residues. V gave up 2 bases and J gave up 0 bases; unmatched junction bases: 8. CDR3 DNA: TGCGCCAGCAGCTTTTACCCTAGGACAGGGGGCTCTGGAAACACCATATATTTT. Translated: CASSFYPRTGGSGNTIYF.

This chain's CDR3 is CAISGTGGLTAFF. The CDR3 region has the DNA TGTGCCATCAGTGGGACAGGGGGCTTGACTGCTTTCTTT. V usage is TRBV10-3 and J usage is TRBJ1-1; 11 nucleotides agree with TRBD1. Germline V gene data show CDR1 as ENHRY and CDR2 as SYGVKD. There are 13 residues in the CDR3. V lost 4 bases, J lost 11 bases, and 6 bases stayed unmatched.

This chain connects TRBV7-2 to TRBJ2-1, with 12 bases that match TRBD1. Trimming took 6 bases from V and 8 from J; bases not matched to a gene: 2. Germline V gene sequence: CDR1 SGHTA, CDR2 FQGNSA. This CDR3 contains 13 residues. The CDR3: CASRGQGAYEQFF. The CDR3 DNA follows: TGTGCCAGCAGGGGACAGGGGGCGTATGAGCAGTTCTTC. The full variable domain, in which reference TRBV7-2 and TRBJ2-1 provide the parts outside the CDR3, is GAGVSQSPSNKVTEKGKDVELRCDPISGHTALYWYRQSLGQGLEFLIYFQGNSAPDKSGLPSDRFSAERTGGSVSTLTIQRTQQEDSAVYLCASRGQGAYEQFFGPGTRLTVL.

This clone was picked up one time. The rearrangement joins TRBV30 to TRBJ1-2; no definite D call. The germline gives CDR1 GTSNPN, CDR2 SVGIG (reference sequence). This CDR3 has 12 amino acids. Trimming left V 0 bases short and J 4 bases short, with 6 bases between. This chain's CDR3 is CAWSVTSYGYTF. DNA for the CDR3: TGTGCCTGGAGTGTTACCAGCTATGGCTACACCTTC.

The chain has TRBV30 and TRBJ1-5, with D possibly TRBD1 on 5 matching bases. The V end was cut by 0 bases, the J end by 7 bases, with 10 bases between. Per germline, CDR1 GTSNPN and CDR2 SVGIG (reference sequence). The CDR3 length is 13 residues. CDR3 DNA: TGTGCCTGGAGTGTACGCAGGGAACAGCCCCAGCATTTT. It specifies CAWSVRREQPQHF.

This clone was observed once. V gene TRBV9 combines with J gene TRBJ2-2; no clear D gene. Germline CDR1 reads SGDLS; CDR2 reads YYNGEE. The CDR3 totals 15 residues. V was cut by 3 bases and J by 5 bases, with 14 bases left in between. CDR3 DNA sequence: TGTGCCAGCAGCGCGAGAAACAGTATGACCGGGGAGCTGTTTTTT. It codes for CASSARNSMTGELFF.

CDR3 residues: CASSSPAATGELFF. CDR3 sequence (DNA): TGTGCCAGTAGTAGTCCAGCCGCAACCGGGGAGCTGTTTTTT. The chain is built from TRBV19 and TRBJ2-2; D remains ambiguous. The CDR3 covers 14 residues. Between the trimmed V and J ends, which lost 4 bases and 5 bases, there was a span of 11 bases. Germline V gene lookup returns CDR1 LNHDA and CDR2 SQIVND (reference sequence).